This T cell receptor beta chain was profiled in a study of blood T cells in healthy people across ages. The CDR3 is 15 residues long. Germline CDR1 reads SGHNT; CDR2 reads YYREEE (reference sequence). V lost 5 bases and J lost 2; bases outside the gene matches: 4. About this clonotype itself: Its target is not known.

Overall study findings and caveats: Age showed a roughly linear inverse relationship with TCR beta diversity per million T cells.

Sample-barcoded 5' priming and a J-beta primer mix drove a second PCR of roughly 6 to 12 cycles. Every cDNA molecule bore a tag from a template-switch adaptor containing 12 random nucleotides. TCRdb recomputed calls from the 5' RACE reads with MiXCR, one row per CDR3 protein. This sample carries fewer than 1,000,000 distinct CDR3 sequences, approximately 48% of them seen once, and the ten largest clones take roughly 19%. They isolated at least 7 million PBMCs from each sample. This chain links TRBV5-4 with TRBJ2-1, with 10 bases aligning to TRBD2. Sequenced input: blood. The receptor's source is a man aged 55 to 70 in good health. The CDR3 nucleotides read TGTGCCAGCAGTAAACTAGCGGGGCCCTACAATGAGCAGTTCTTC. Amino acid sequence: CASSKLAGPYNEQFF.